This T cell receptor (beta chain) was sequenced in a study of post-analysis software for immune sequencing data. Unique molecular identifiers were built into the TCR beta cDNA libraries. MiXCR, applied by TCRdb to the PCR reads, yields one record per CDR3 protein. Counted here are around 710,000 distinct CDR3 sequences, roughly 46% occurring once; the ten biggest clones make up 4.9%. There are a few counts of this clonotype. Its cognate antigen is unknown. This CDR3 is built from 16 residues. In germline, CDR1 is MNHNY, CDR2 SVGAGI (reference sequence). Trimming cost V 7 bases and J 0 bases, with 18 bases left between them. Findings and caveats of the study: Patients with multiple sclerosis recorded significantly lower normalized Chao1 diversity than controls, the study found. Among four to six TRBV segments more frequent in patients than controls were TRBV5-6, TRBV5-1 and TRBV20-1.

The receptor was isolated from a girl aged 5 to 17 with multiple sclerosis. The chain has TRBV6-6 and TRBJ1-1; maybe TRBD1 (5 bases). The sequenced material came from blood. The CDR3 reads CASTREGRTMNTEAFF. CDR3 bases: TGTGCCAGCACCCGGGAGGGGCGTACCATGAACACTGAAGCTTTCTTT.